One sample yielded the 14 T cell receptor beta chains listed below, sequenced in a study of T cell responses to AZD1222 COVID-19 vaccine. Assay used: immunoSEQ multiplex PCR; TCRdb lists only in-frame clones, some missing. This table holds about 76,000 clones, 90% found once. The sequences come from peripheral blood, collected on day 0 of AZD1222 vaccination. Source of these receptors: an adult in good health.

The gene calls are TRBV12-3 or TRBV12-4 and TRBJ2-2; D is possibly TRBD2 (5 bases). The V and J ends lost 2 bases and 8 bases respectively, with 9 bases between them. The length of the CDR3 is 13 residues. The CDR3 loop reads CASSLIREGELFF. The DNA of the CDR3 is TGTGCCAGCAGTTTAATCCGGGAAGGGGAGCTGTTTTTT.

V usage is TRBV5-1 and J usage is TRBJ1-4; D unclear. V lost 0 bases, J lost 2 bases, and 11 bases lay in between. CDR3 length: 16 amino acids. Per germline, CDR1 SGHRS and CDR2 YFSETQ. The CDR3 DNA is TGCGCCAGCAGCTTGGGAACGGGCCGGACTAATGAAAAACTGTTTTTT. Protein: CASSLGTGRTNEKLFF.

The chain joins TRBV3-1 (or the pseudogene TRBV3-2) to TRBJ1-4; D not certain. Trimming took 4 bases from V and 10 from J, leaving 16 bases between them. Germline loops: CDR1 LGHDT, CDR2 YNNKEL (reference sequence). This CDR3 comprises 14 residues. CDR3 coding DNA: TGTGCCAGCAGCCCCGAGAGGGATGCCGGAAAACTGTTTTTT. This sequence encodes CASSPERDAGKLFF.

Here the CDR3 DNA reads TGCAGCGTAGTGACAGGACAAGAGACCCAGTACTTC. Encoded protein: CSVVTGQETQYF. The chain carries TRBV29-1 and TRBJ2-5; tentatively, D is TRBD1 (6 bases). The germline gives CDR1 SQVTM, CDR2 ANQGSEA. The CDR3 spans 12 residues. V was pared by 6 bases and J by 2 bases, with 10 bases between.

The chain is built from TRBV29-1 and TRBJ1-1; D possibly corresponds to TRBD1 (6 bases). With 7 bases removed from V and 5 bases from J, the gap between germline ends came to 20 bases. CDR1 and CDR2 (germline): SQVTM, ANQGSEA. This CDR3 spans 14 amino acids. In DNA, the CDR3 is TGCAGCGCAGGTCGCCAGGGGAGGGGAACTGAAGCTTTCTTT. It encodes CSAGRQGRGTEAFF.

The V call is TRBV9, the J call TRBJ2-1, with D possibly matching TRBD2 (6 bases). The CDR3 totals 11 residues. Trimming took off 5 bases at V and 10 bases at J, with 10 bases between the two ends. Germline lookup yields CDR1 SGDLS and CDR2 YYNGEE. The CDR3 bases are TGTGCCAGCAGTGCGGGGAAGGAGCAGTTCTTC. Translation: CASSAGKEQFF.

As DNA, the CDR3 is TGTGCCATCAGCACGCGGGGCCAAGAGACCCAGTACTTC. Its protein is CAISTRGQETQYF. The chain couples TRBV10-3 to TRBJ2-5; possible D gene TRBD2, 6 bases. Germline CDR1 and CDR2: ENHRY and SYGVKD. The V end lost 6 bases, the J end lost 1 base, and 9 bases lay between the germline ends. CDR3 length: 13 amino acids.

This chain uses TRBV7-9 with TRBJ1-4, with D hard to call. The CDR3 contains 11 residues. The germline V gene encodes CDR1 SEHNR and CDR2 FQNEAQ (reference sequence). Trimming cost V 5 bases and J 8 bases, with 6 bases left between them. The CDR3 DNA reads as TGTGCCAGCAGCCTGAGGGAAAAACTGTTTTTT. It translates to CASSLREKLFF.

The chain carries TRBV19 and TRBJ1-5, with D possibly being TRBD1 (5 bases). The CDR3 totals 15 residues. Trimming left V 7 bases short and J 6 bases short, with 19 bases between. Germline V gene sequence: CDR1 LNHDA, CDR2 SQIVND (reference sequence). The CDR3 reads CASTARGGSGQPQHF. For the CDR3, the DNA is TGTGCCAGTACCGCCCGGGGGGGTTCGGGTCAGCCCCAGCATTTT. Drawing the rest from reference TRBV19 and TRBJ1-5, the complete variable domain is DGGITQSPKYLFRKEGQNVTLSCEQNLNHDAMYWYRQDPGQGLRLIYYSQIVNDFQKGDIAEGYSVSREKKESFPLTVTSAQKNPTAFYLCASTARGGSGQPQHFGDGTRLSIL.

This rearrangement joins TRBV28 to TRBJ2-5, with TRBD2 identical over 8 bases. Matching the DNA end better, TRBJ2-7 makes the J call doubtful. From germline, CDR1 is MDHEN and CDR2 SYDVKM. The CDR3 consists of 14 residues. DNA for the CDR3: TGTGCCAGCAGCCCAATTCTAGCGGGCTACGAGCAGTACTTC. As protein: CASSPILAGYEQYF.

V and J are TRBV6-5 and TRBJ1-4, with no clear D. The CDR3 is 10 residues long. Germline CDR1 MNHEY, CDR2 SVGAGI. CDR3 DNA: TGTGGGGCCGGGGATGAAAAACTGTTTTTT. It translates to CGAGDEKLFF.

This rearrangement joins TRBV28 to TRBJ1-4, with D perhaps matching TRBD1 (5 bases). V gave up 7 bases and J gave up 3 bases, with 21 bases separating them. The length of the CDR3 is 17 residues. The germline gives CDR1 MDHEN, CDR2 SYDVKM. CDR3 loop: CASNLTPRDRANEKLFF. In nucleotides, the CDR3 is TGTGCCAGCAACCTCACTCCCCGGGACCGAGCTAATGAAAAACTGTTTTTT.

The rearrangement joins TRBV4-2 to TRBJ2-3; D is unclear. V lost 1 base, J lost 3 bases, and 11 bases lay in between. In germline, CDR1 is LGHNA, CDR2 YNFKEQ. The CDR3 runs 15 residues. The CDR3 nucleotides are TGTGCCAGCAGCCAAGCCAGAGACGCAACAGATACGCAGTATTTT. This translates into CASSQARDATDTQYF.

V usage is TRBV4-3 and J usage is TRBJ2-7, with TRBD2 matching over 7 bases. The CDR3 has 16 residues. CDR1 LGHNA and CDR2 YSLEER come from the germline V gene. The V segment lost 0 bases and the J segment 5 bases; nucleotides outside the gene matches: 10. The CDR3 DNA sequence: TGCGCCAGCAGCCAAGATGTTGGGGGAGGGCCCCACGAGCAGTACTTC. This encodes CASSQDVGGGPHEQYF.